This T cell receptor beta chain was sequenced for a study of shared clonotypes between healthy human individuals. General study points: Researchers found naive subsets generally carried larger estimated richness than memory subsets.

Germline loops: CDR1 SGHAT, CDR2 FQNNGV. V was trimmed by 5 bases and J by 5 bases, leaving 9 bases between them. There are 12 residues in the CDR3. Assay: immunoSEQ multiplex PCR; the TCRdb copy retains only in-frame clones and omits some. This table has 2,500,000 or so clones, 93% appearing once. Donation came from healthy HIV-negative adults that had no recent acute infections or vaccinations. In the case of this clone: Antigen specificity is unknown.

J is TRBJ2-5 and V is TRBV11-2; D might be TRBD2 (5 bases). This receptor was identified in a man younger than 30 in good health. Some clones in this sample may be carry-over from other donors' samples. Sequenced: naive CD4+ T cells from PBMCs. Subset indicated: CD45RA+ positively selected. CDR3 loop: CASSPPGETQYF. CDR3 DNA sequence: TGTGCCAGCAGCCCCCCGGGGGAGACCCAGTACTTC. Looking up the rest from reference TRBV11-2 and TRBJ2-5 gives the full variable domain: EAGVAQSPRYKIIEKRQSVAFWCNPISGHATLYWYQQILGQGPKLLIQFQNNGVVDDSQLPKDRFSAERLKGVDSTLKIQPAKLEDSAVYLCASSPPGETQYFGPGTRLLVL.